These 25 T cell receptor beta chains came from one sample sequenced in a study of cytomegalovirus exposure and HLA in healthy donors. Primers for the PCR totalled 60 Vbeta and 13 Jbeta. Method: immunoSEQ multiplex PCR; TCRdb's copy keeps in-frame clones and lacks some. The sample holds around 130,000 clones, 70% to 80% seen once. Sequences were obtained from PBMCs. The receptors originated from a woman between 45 and 65 years old in good health and CMV-seronegative.

J is TRBJ2-5 and V is TRBV6-4; 8 positions agree with TRBD1. The CDR3 is 15 residues long. Germline CDR1 reads MRHNA; CDR2 reads SNTAGT. With V trimmed by 6 bases and J by 1 base, 7 bases remained unmatched. CDR3 sequence (DNA): TGTGCCAGCAGCCAAGATCAGGGGGCCCAAGAGACCCAGTACTTC. Translation gives CASSQDQGAQETQYF.

This clone was counted only a few times. The chain recombines TRBV6-5 with TRBJ2-7, with 10 bases that match TRBD2. V gave up 2 bases and J gave up 2 bases; unmatched junction bases: 3. This CDR3 has 15 amino acids. From germline, CDR1 is MNHEY and CDR2 SVGAGI. The CDR3 reads CASSYGLAGAYEQYF. CDR3 in DNA: TGTGCCAGCAGTTACGGGCTAGCGGGGGCCTACGAGCAGTACTTC.

This clone appeared a few times. J is TRBJ1-1 and V is TRBV9, with D tentatively TRBD1 (5 bases). The CDR3 runs 14 residues. The germline V gene has CDR1 SGDLS and CDR2 YYNGEE. The V gene lost 3 bases and the J gene lost 2 bases, with 11 bases spanning the gap. The CDR3 loop is CASSAGLTNTEAFF. Here the CDR3 DNA reads TGTGCCAGCAGCGCGGGACTCACCAACACTGAAGCTTTCTTT.

The chain couples TRBV6-5 to TRBJ2-1; maybe TRBD2 (5 bases). Germline V gene data show CDR1 as MNHEY and CDR2 as SVGAGI. The CDR3 extends over 16 amino acids. Trimming pared 1 base from V and 0 bases from J, leaving 10 bases between. The CDR3 nucleotides read TGTGCCAGCAGTTACTTTGCGGGTAGCTCCTACAATGAGCAGTTCTTC. Protein product: CASSYFAGSSYNEQFF.

The chain uses TRBV9 and TRBJ2-5; 9 bases are a match to TRBD2. J gave up 1 base and V 7 bases, and 2 bases lay outside the gene matches. Germline V CDR1 and CDR2: SGDLS, YYNGEE. The CDR3 totals 13 residues. In DNA form, the CDR3 reads TGTGCCAGCGCACTAGCGGGCCAAGAGACCCAGTACTTC. It yields the protein CASALAGQETQYF.

In its sample, this clone was seen once. The rearrangement uses TRBV2 and TRBJ2-4; perhaps TRBD2 as D (5 bases). The V end lost 3 bases, the J end lost 0 bases, and 12 bases lay between the germline ends. Germline CDR1 SNHLY, CDR2 FYNNEI. This CDR3 spans 16 amino acids. The CDR3 DNA is TGTGCCAGCAGTGATAGGAGGAGACTAGCCAAAAACATTCAGTACTTC. This encodes CASSDRRRLAKNIQYF.

This chain connects TRBV30 to TRBJ2-5, with 10 bases lining up with TRBD1. The DNA end favors TRBJ2-7, so the J call may be wrong. The CDR3 sequence is 13 residues long. The germline V gene has CDR1 GTSNPN and CDR2 SVGIG (reference sequence). CDR3 bases: TGTGCCTGGACGGGACAGGGGTTCTACGAGCAGTACTTC. Protein product: CAWTGQGFYEQYF.

The V and J genes are TRBV7-9 and TRBJ2-5, with 11 bases aligning to TRBD2. This CDR3 region has 13 residues. The junction had 8 bases not matched to a gene; V was cut back by 3 bases and J by 14 bases. CDR1 is SEHNR and CDR2 is FQNEAQ in the germline V gene (reference sequence). The CDR3 bases are TGTGCCAGCAGCTTCCCGGTAGCGGGAGGGCTCTACTTC. Its protein is CASSFPVAGGLYF.

The chain uses TRBV7-2 and TRBJ2-1, with TRBD2 matching 8 bases. V trimming: 2 bases; J trimming: 7 bases; junction bases outside the gene matches: 16. In germline, CDR1 is SGHTA, CDR2 FQGNSA. This CDR3 spans 18 amino acids. As DNA, the CDR3 is TGTGCCAGCAGCTTAACCGGACAAGCGGGAGTGATATCAAATGAGCAGTTCTTC. Amino acid sequence: CASSLTGQAGVISNEQFF.

V is TRBV9 and J is TRBJ2-4, with TRBD2 matching over 12 bases. Germline CDR1 reads SGDLS; CDR2 reads YYNGEE. CDR3 length: 20 residues. V lost 4 bases, J lost 3 bases, and 17 bases stayed unmatched. The CDR3 coding sequence is TGTGCCAGCAGCCCCACCCTAGCGGCTAGCGGGAGGGCAGGCAAAAACATTCAGTACTTC. It is translated as CASSPTLAASGRAGKNIQYF.

This clone was seen only a few times. The chain couples TRBV11-3 to TRBJ1-1; no clear D gene. CDR1 is SGHNT, CDR2 YENEEA, per germline. CDR3 size: 13 residues. Trimming removed 5 bases from V and 1 base from J, with 8 bases in between. The CDR3 region is CASSIDTNTEAFF. In nucleotides, the CDR3 is TGTGCCAGCAGCATTGACACGAACACTGAAGCTTTCTTT.

The rearrangement uses TRBV25-1 and TRBJ1-2, with 8 positions matching TRBD1. J gave up 2 bases and V 6 bases, and 5 bases lay outside the gene matches. CDR1 is MGHDK, CDR2 SYGVNS, per germline. The CDR3 length is 14 residues. The CDR3 DNA follows: TGTGCCAGCAGAGGGACAGGCGACAACTATGGCTACACCTTC. It codes for CASRGTGDNYGYTF.

The rearrangement links TRBV7-9 to TRBJ2-4; perhaps TRBD1 as D (5 bases). Per the germline V gene, CDR1 is SEHNR and CDR2 is FQNEAQ (reference sequence). The CDR3 consists of 15 residues. V lost 3 bases, J lost 0 bases, and 9 bases lay in between. This chain's CDR3 is CASSLGRAAKNIQYF. The CDR3 DNA reads as TGTGCCAGCAGCTTGGGCAGGGCAGCCAAAAACATTCAGTACTTC.

A note on this clone: A read error may produce the germline difference seen at one junction end. This chain connects TRBV7-7 to TRBJ2-5; D not resolved. The CDR3 totals 16 residues. The germline V gene has CDR1 SSHAT and CDR2 FNYEAQ (reference sequence). This chain's CDR3 is CASSLGNYDVQETQYF. The CDR3 DNA follows: TGTGCTAGCAGCTTAGGGAACTATGACGTACAAGAGACCCAGTACTTC.

The rearrangement joins TRBV11-2 to TRBJ2-3; TRBD1 agrees at 8 bases. The CDR3 runs to 19 residues. V was pared by 5 bases and J by 0 bases, with 16 bases of the junction left unmatched. The germline gives CDR1 SGHAT, CDR2 FQNNGV. The CDR3 nucleotides are TGTGCCAGCAGCCAAACCGGGACAGGAGAAGGTAGAAGCACAGATACGCAGTATTTT. Its translation is CASSQTGTGEGRSTDTQYF.

This chain connects TRBV13 to TRBJ2-6, with 9 positions matching TRBD1. The CDR3 has 16 residues. V shed 5 bases, J shed 3 bases, and the junction held 5 bases outside the gene matches. Germline V gene sequence: CDR1 PRHDT, CDR2 FYEKMQ (reference sequence). CDR3 in DNA: TGTGCCAGCAGCATCAACAGGGGGCTTGGGGCCAACGTCCTGACTTTC. It yields the protein CASSINRGLGANVLTF.

This clone showed up just a few times. The chain combines TRBV18 with TRBJ2-7; D is ambiguous. There are 13 residues in the CDR3. The V gene's germline CDR1 is KGHSH and CDR2 LQKENI. V dropped 3 bases and J dropped 0 bases, with 6 bases sitting between them. The DNA for the CDR3 is TGTGCCAGCTCACCGAAGAGCTCCTACGAGCAGTACTTC. Residues: CASSPKSSYEQYF.

The V call is TRBV7-3, the J call TRBJ1-2; TRBD1 agrees at 7 bases. Germline V CDR1 and CDR2: SGHTA, FQGTGA. The CDR3 covers 15 residues. Trimming cost V 5 bases and J 0 bases; bases outside gene matches: 6. The CDR3 spells CASSPTGIPNYGYTF. CDR3 in DNA: TGTGCCAGCAGCCCGACAGGGATTCCTAACTATGGCTACACCTTC.

This clone showed up just a few times. The chain uses TRBV6-5 and TRBJ2-7; tentatively, D is TRBD2 (5 bases). The CDR3 extends over 11 amino acids. The V gene's germline CDR1 is MNHEY and CDR2 SVGAGI. V lost 5 bases, J lost 5 bases, and 7 bases lay in between. CDR3 residues: CASSTGNEQYV. CDR3 coding DNA: TGTGCCAGCAGTACGGGAAACGAGCAGTACGTC.

This clone was counted only a few times. The CDR3 nucleotides are TGCGCCAGCAGTGAGGCGGGAGCTCTCGAGCAGTACTTC. Translated: CASSEAGALEQYF. The V call is TRBV10-1, the J call TRBJ2-7; TRBD2 agrees at 7 bases. This CDR3 spans 13 amino acids. Unmatched junction bases numbered 4, after V lost 2 bases and J lost 6 bases. Germline loops: CDR1 WNHNN, CDR2 SYGVQD (reference sequence).

In this sample, this clone turned up a few times. The chain links TRBV19 to TRBJ1-1; D uncertain. V was trimmed by 6 bases and J by 6 bases, leaving 14 bases between them. The germline V gene encodes CDR1 LNHDA and CDR2 SQIVND (reference sequence). This CDR3 is built from 13 residues. CDR3 sequence (DNA): TGTGCCAGTAGCACGGCGGGTTGGGCTGAAGCTTTCTTT. This encodes CASSTAGWAEAFF.

V is TRBV18 and J is TRBJ1-1, with 7 bases fitting TRBD1. Germline V lookup: CDR1 KGHSH, CDR2 LQKENI. V lost 0 bases and J lost 1; bases outside the gene matches: 2. The CDR3 is made up of 15 amino acids. CDR3 loop: CASSPPTGKNTEAFF. CDR3 coding DNA: TGTGCCAGCTCACCACCGACAGGGAAGAACACTGAAGCTTTCTTT.

The chain combines TRBV27 with TRBJ2-7; 7 bases fit TRBD1. Per germline, CDR1 MNHEY and CDR2 SMNVEV (reference sequence). The CDR3 totals 12 residues. With 6 bases clipped from V and 6 bases from J, the junction kept 5 bases outside the gene matches. CDR3 coding DNA: TGTGCCAGCAGCCAACAGGGGAGCGAGCAGTACTTC. This sequence encodes CASSQQGSEQYF.

The J gene is TRBJ1-1, the V gene TRBV6-5; D might be TRBD1 (5 bases). Looked up from germline, CDR1 is MNHEY and CDR2 is SVGAGI. Trimming left V 6 bases short and J 7 bases short, with 18 bases between. The CDR3 has 14 residues. The CDR3 DNA follows: TGTGCCAGCAGGGACCCAGCGGGGGTCGGTGAAGCTTTCTTT. Its translation: CASRDPAGVGEAFF.

The chain has TRBV7-2 and TRBJ1-4; 7 bases line up with TRBD1. The V segment lost 1 base and the J segment 7 bases; nucleotides outside the gene matches: 12. The CDR3 runs to 17 residues. Germline CDR1 and CDR2: SGHTA and FQGNSA. The DNA for the CDR3 is TGTGCCAGCAGCTTAGATCCCCAGGGACAGTTCGGTGAAAAACTGTTTTTT. Translated: CASSLDPQGQFGEKLFF.